This T cell receptor beta chain is drawn from a study of CD8 T cells in Susac syndrome. Sequencing of TCR beta was performed on blood CD8+ T cells and on blood CD4+ T cells. TEMRA cells were FACS-enriched, with CD8+ and CD4+ T cells isolated negatively. Trimming cost V 4 bases and J 1 base, with 14 bases left between them. Per germline, CDR1 ENHRY and CDR2 SYGVKD. The CDR3 is made up of 16 amino acids. RNA amounts of 0.5 to 1 ug underwent reverse transcription with random hexamers. TCR beta CDR3 was amplified by immunoSEQ covering 54 Vbeta and 13 Jbeta. Via MiXCR, TCRdb re-called the immunoSEQ multiplex PCR reads, giving one row per CDR3 protein. The profile covers 100,000 to 150,000 distinct CDR3 sequences, with 85% to 95% appearing a single time and approximately 0.3% taken by the ten largest.

Sequencing was performed on CD8+ T cells from PBMCs. The genes are TRBV10-3 and TRBJ1-3; a weak D match, TRBD1 (6 bases). This TCR was sampled from a human donor with multiple sclerosis. This chain's CDR3 is CAISARGKASGNTIYF. The CDR3 region has the DNA TGTGCCATCAGTGCGAGGGGGAAGGCGTCTGGAAACACCATATATTTT.